Sequencing of this TCR beta chain was carried out in a study of graft-versus-host responses after intestinal transplantation. About the research overall: All recipients were given anti-thymocyte globulin induction, and tacrolimus and steroids were then administered for 2 to 4 years.

The CDR3 runs 15 residues. Trimming left V 5 bases short and J 6 bases short, with 19 bases between. Germline values: CDR1 SEHNR, CDR2 FQNEAQ (reference sequence). The repertoire was sequenced with immunoSEQ multiplex PCR; TCRdb's copy has only in-frame clones and lacks some. The sample lists 80,000 to 100,000 clones, 92% seen once, with around 0.17% in the top ten. Study findings and constraints: Early post-transplant falls in HvG clones accompanied the peak levels of circulating GvH clones.

This clone was observed once. Its antigen is still unknown. Sequenced here: unstimulated CD4+ T cells sorted from spleen or lymph node cells, sampled before intestinal transplant. The TCR originated in a human donor who received an intestinal transplant. V and J are TRBV7-9 and TRBJ1-2; D possibly corresponds to TRBD1 (6 bases). CDR3 sequence reads: CASSPRTAATDGYTF. CDR3 bases: TGTGCCAGCAGCCCCCGGACAGCAGCTACGGATGGCTACACCTTC.